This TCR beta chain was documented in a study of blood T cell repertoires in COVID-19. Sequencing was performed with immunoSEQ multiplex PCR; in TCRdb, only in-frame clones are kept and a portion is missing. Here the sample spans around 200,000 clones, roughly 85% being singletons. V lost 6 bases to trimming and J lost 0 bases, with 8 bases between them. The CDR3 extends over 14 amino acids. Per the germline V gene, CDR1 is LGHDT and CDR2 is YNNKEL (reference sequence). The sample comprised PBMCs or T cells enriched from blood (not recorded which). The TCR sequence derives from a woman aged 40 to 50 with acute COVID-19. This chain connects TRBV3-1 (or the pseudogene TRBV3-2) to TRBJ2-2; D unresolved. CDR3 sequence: CASSQITNTGELFF. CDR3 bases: TGTGCCAGCAGTCAGATAACGAACACCGGGGAGCTGTTTTTT.